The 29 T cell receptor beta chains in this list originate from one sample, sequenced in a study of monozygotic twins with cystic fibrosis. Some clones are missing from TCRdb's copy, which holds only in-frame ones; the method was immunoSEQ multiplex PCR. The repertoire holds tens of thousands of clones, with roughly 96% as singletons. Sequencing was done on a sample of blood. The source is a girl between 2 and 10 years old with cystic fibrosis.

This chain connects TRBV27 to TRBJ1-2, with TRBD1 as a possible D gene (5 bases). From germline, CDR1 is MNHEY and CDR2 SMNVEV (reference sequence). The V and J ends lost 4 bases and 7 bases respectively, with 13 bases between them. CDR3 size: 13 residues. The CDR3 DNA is TGTGCCAGCAGTTCCCGCACGGGGACTGGCTACACCTTC. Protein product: CASSSRTGTGYTF.

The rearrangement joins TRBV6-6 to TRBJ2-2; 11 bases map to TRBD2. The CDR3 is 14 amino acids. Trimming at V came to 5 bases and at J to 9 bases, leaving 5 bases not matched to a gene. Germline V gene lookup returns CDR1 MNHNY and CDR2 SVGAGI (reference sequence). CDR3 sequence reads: CASSTSGRGRELFF. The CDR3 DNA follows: TGTGCCAGCAGTACTAGCGGGAGAGGGAGGGAGCTGTTTTTT.

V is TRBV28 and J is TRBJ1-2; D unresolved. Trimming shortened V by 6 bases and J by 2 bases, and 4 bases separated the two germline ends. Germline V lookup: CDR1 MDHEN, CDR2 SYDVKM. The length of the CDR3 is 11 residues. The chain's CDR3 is CASRGNYGYTF. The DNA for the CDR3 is TGTGCCAGCAGGGGCAACTATGGCTACACCTTC.

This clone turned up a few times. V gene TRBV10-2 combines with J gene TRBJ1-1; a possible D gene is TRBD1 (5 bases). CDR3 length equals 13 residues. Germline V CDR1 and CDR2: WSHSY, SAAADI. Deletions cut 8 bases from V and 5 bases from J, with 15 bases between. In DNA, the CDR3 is TGCGCCAGCGGGGCAGGGCGGGGAACTGAAGCTTTCTTT. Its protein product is CASGAGRGTEAFF.

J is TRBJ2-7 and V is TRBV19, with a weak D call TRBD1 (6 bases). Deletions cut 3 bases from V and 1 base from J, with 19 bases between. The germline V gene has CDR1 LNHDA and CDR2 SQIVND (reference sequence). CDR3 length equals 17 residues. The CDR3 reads CASSISPGAGISYEQYF. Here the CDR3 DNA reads TGTGCCAGTAGTATCTCCCCAGGGGCCGGGATATCCTACGAGCAGTACTTC.

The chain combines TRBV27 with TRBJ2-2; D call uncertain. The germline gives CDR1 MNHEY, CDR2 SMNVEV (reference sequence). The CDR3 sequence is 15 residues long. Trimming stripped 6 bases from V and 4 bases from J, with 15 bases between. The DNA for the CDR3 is TGTGCCAGCAGCCCAAATCCGTGGGGCACCGGGGAGCTGTTTTTT. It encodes CASSPNPWGTGELFF.

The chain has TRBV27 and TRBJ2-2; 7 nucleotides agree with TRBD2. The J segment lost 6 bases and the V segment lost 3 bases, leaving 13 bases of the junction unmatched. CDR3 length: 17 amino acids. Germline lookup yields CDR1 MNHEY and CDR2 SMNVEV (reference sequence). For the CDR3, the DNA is TGTGCCAGCAGTTTTTTCGGATCGGCGGGAGTGGCCGGGGAGCTGTTTTTT. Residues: CASSFFGSAGVAGELFF.

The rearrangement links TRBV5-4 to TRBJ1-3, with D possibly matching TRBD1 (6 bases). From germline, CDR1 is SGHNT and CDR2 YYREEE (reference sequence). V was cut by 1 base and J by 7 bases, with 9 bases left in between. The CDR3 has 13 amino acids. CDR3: CASSLTGRNTIYF. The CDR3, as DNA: TGTGCCAGCAGCTTGACAGGGCGGAACACCATATATTTT.

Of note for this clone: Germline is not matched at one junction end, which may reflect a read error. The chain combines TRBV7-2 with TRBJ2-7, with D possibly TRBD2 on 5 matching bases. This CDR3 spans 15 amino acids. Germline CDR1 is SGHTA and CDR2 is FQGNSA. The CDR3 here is CAGSPTSEPSYEQYF. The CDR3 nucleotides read TGTGCCGGCAGCCCAACTAGTGAACCTTCCTACGAGCAGTACTTC.

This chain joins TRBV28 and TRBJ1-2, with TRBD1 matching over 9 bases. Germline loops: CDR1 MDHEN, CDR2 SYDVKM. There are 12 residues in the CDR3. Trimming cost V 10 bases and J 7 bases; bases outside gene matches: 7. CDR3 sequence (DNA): TGTGCCATCGAAGGACAGGGGTCTGGCTACACCTTC. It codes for CAIEGQGSGYTF.

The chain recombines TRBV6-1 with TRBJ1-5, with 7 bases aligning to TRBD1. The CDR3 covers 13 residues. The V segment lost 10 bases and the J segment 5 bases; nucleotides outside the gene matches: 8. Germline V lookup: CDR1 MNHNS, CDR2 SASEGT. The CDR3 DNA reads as TGTGCCATTAGGGACAGTTTGTATCAGCCCCAGCATTTT. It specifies CAIRDSLYQPQHF.

The CDR3 coding sequence is TGTGCCAGCAGCAAAGAAGTAGGGGGACGGCACTTCTTC. Its translation: CASSKEVGGRHFF. The chain combines TRBV21-1 with TRBJ2-1; the table assigns TRBD1, which was not confirmed against the DNA. TRBV21-1 represents a pseudogene. The CDR3 totals 13 residues.

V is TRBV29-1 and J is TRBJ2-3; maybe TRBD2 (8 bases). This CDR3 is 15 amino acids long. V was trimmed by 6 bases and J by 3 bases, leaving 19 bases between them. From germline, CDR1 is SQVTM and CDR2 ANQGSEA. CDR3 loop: CSVSGGGGRTDTQYF. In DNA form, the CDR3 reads TGCAGCGTCTCAGGGGGGGGCGGGAGGACAGATACGCAGTATTTT.

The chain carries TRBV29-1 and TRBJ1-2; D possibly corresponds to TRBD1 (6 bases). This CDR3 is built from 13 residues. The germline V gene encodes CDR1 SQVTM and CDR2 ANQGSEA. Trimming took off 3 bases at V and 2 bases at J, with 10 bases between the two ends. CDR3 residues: CSVEGASNYGYTF. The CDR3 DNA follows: TGCAGCGTTGAGGGGGCTTCCAACTATGGCTACACCTTC.

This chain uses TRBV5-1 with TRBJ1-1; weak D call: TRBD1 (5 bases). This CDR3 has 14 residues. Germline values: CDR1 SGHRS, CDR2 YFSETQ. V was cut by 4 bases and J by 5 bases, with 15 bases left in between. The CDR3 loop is CASSEGPTQTEAFF. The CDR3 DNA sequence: TGCGCCAGCAGCGAGGGACCGACGCAGACTGAAGCTTTCTTT.

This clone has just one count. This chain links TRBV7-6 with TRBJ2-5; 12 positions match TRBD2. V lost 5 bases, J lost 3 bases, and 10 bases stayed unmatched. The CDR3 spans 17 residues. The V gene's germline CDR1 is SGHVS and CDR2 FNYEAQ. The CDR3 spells CASSPLTSGRYEETQYF. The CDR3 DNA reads TGTGCCAGCAGCCCGTTGACTAGCGGGAGATACGAAGAGACCCAGTACTTC.

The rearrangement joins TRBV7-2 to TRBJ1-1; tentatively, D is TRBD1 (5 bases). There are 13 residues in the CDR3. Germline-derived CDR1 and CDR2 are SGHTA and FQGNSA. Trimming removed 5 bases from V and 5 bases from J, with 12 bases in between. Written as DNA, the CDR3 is TGTGCCAGCAGCGCCACAGGCGGGACTGAAGCTTTCTTT. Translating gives CASSATGGTEAFF.

CDR3 nucleotides: TGCGCCAGCAACCCAACAGGGGTAGGCTATGGCTACACCTTC. The encoded protein is CASNPTGVGYGYTF. V gene TRBV5-1 combines with J gene TRBJ1-2, with 7 bases identical to TRBD1. Germline CDR1 SGHRS, CDR2 YFSETQ. Trimming at V came to 6 bases and at J to 4 bases, leaving 9 bases not matched to a gene. The CDR3 covers 14 residues.

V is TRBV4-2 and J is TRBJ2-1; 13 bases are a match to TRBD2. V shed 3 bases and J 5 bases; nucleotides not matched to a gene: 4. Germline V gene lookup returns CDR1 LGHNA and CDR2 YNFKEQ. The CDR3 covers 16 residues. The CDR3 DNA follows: TGTGCCAGCAGCCACTCAGGACTAGCGGGAGACAATGAGCAGTTCTTC. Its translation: CASSHSGLAGDNEQFF.

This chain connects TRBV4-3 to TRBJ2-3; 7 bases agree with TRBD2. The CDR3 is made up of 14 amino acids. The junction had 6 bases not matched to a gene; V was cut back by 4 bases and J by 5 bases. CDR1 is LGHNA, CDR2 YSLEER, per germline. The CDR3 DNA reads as TGCGCCAGCAGCCCCCTGGGGAGGGAAGATACGCAGTATTTT. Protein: CASSPLGREDTQYF.

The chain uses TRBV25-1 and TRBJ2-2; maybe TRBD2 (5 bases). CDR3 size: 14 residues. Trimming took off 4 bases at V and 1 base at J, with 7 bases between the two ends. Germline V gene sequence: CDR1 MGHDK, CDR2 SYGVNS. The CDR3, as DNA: TGTGCCAGCAGTGGGCGGGTGAACACCGGGGAGCTGTTTTTT. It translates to CASSGRVNTGELFF.

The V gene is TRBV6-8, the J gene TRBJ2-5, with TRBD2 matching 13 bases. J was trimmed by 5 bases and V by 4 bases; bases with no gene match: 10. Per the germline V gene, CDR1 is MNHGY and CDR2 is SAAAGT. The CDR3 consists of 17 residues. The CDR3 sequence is CASSFKRTSGRGETQYF. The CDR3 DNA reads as TGTGCCAGCAGTTTTAAACGGACTAGCGGGAGAGGTGAGACCCAGTACTTC.

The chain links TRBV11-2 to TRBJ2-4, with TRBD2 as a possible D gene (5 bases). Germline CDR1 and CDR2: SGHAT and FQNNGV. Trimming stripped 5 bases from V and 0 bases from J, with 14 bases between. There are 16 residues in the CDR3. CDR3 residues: CASSPRRSLAKNIQYF. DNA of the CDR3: TGTGCCAGCAGCCCCCGGAGGAGCCTAGCCAAAAACATTCAGTACTTC.

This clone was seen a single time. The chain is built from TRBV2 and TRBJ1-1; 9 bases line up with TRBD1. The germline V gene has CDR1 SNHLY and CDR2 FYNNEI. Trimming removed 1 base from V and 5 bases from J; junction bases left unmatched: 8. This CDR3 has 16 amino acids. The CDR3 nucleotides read TGTGCCAGCAGTGAAGTTACTGGGACAGGGCGAACTGAAGCTTTCTTT. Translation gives CASSEVTGTGRTEAFF.

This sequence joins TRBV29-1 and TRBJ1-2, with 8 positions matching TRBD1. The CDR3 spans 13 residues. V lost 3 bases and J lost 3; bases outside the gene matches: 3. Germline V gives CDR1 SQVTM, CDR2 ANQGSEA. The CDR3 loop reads CSVDSGQDYGYTF. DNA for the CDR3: TGCAGCGTTGACTCGGGACAGGACTATGGCTACACCTTC.

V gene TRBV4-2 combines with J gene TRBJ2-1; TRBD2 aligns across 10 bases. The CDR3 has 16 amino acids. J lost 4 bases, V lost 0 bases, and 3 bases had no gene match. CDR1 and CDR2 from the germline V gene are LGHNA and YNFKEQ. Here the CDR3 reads CASSQEGLAPYNEQFF. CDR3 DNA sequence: TGTGCCAGCAGCCAAGAGGGACTAGCGCCTTACAATGAGCAGTTCTTC.

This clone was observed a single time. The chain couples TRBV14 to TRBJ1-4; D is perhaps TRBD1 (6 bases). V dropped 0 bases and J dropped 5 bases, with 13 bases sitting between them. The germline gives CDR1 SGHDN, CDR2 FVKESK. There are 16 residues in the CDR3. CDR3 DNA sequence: TGTGCCAGCAGCCAAGAATTAGGACAGCCGAATGAAAAACTGTTTTTT. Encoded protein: CASSQELGQPNEKLFF.

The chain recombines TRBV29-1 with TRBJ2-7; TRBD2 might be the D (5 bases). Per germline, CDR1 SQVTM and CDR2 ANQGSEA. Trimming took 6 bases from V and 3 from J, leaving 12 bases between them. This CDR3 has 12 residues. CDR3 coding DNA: TGCAGCGTGGGAGCTGGAGGCTACGAGCAGTACTTC. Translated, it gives CSVGAGGYEQYF.

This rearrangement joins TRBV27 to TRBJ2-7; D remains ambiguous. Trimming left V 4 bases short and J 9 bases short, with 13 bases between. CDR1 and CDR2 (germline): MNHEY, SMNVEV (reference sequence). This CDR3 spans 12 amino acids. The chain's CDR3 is CASSSRTSGQYF. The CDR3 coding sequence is TGTGCCAGCAGTTCTCGAACGTCGGGGCAGTACTTC.